This TCR beta chain was captured by sequencing in a study of CD8+ T cells in alopecia areata (dated by TCRdb to the late 2010s). Regarding the complete study: Female C3H/HeJ recipients, roughly 6-11 weeks old, were grafted with skin from C3H/HeJ donors with spontaneous alopecia (roughly 6-13 months old). The study used high-throughput TCRbeta sequencing to examine T cell clonal expansion in alopecia areata, in both the C3H/HeJ mouse model and human patients. RNA was extracted with the PAXgene miRNA kit for fixed scalp, the miRNeasy kit for PBMCs, and the RNeasy kit for mouse skin. immunoSEQ multiplex PCR using 35 Vbeta forward primers and 13 Jbeta reverse primers was used to amplify TCRbeta CDR3 regions. In humans, TCRbeta sequencing was performed on scalp tissue and on sorted CD4+ and CD8+ peripheral blood T cells from healthy controls and from patients with patchy or totalis/universalis alopecia areata. Clonality in the scalp was compared among normal scalp (n=4), patchy alopecia areata scalp (n=8), and alopecia totalis/universalis scalp (n=8). Results the study describes overall, beyond this receptor: TCR sequences shared between patients were less clear than in mice, possibly partly because of HLA diversity in the patient population. Resident alphabeta T cells in normal human skin are also sequenced, complicating scalp TCR repertoire analysis, unlike mouse skin dominated by gammadelta T cells. Higher clonality and more expanded CD8+ clones were observed in lesional scalp than in normal scalp, particularly in alopecia totalis/universalis, a finding suggestive of antigenic drive.

The protocol used for the library was the immunoSEQ multiplex PCR assay. For TCR sequencing, RNA was extracted from every sample and reverse transcribed into cDNA to serve as template. SuperScript III was used to make first-strand cDNA, primed with a 2:1 mix of oligo-dT and random hexamers. Amplification bias was assessed with a synthetic immune receptor repertoire, and residual bias was removed computationally. Sequencing of the libraries was done on Illumina HiSeq using 60 bp reads that spanned the CDR3 and were read from J toward V. The authors' analysis ran thus. Raw reads were preprocessed to remove errors, and CDR3 was defined by IMGT conventions from the conserved cysteine to phenylalanine. Clonality was computed by normalizing Shannon entropy by log2 of the number of productive unique TCRs and subtracting the result from 1. Scalp TCRbeta sequences were cross-referenced with sorted blood CD4 and CD8 repertoires so that the CD4 or CD8 identity of scalp clones could be inferred. TCRdb re-hosts the immuneACCESS table, in-frame sequences only. Its copies lack some clones; in the studies checked, an unresolved V gene accounts for under half of them, and the cause for the rest is not known. From that table come the V and J calls and clone size; the DNA was used to work out D and trimming. With 90,000 to 130,000 clones recorded, this sample contains no clone counted only once. The ten top clones hold 20% of the sample.

Details on this clone: Its antigen target is currently unknown. Gene names and germline sequences here are the mouse ones. The read comes to an end 4 residues before the CDR3 does, leaving the germline J gene to fill in the end.

The germline ends are 14 bases apart after V is trimmed by 6 bases and J by 0 bases. The CDR3 covers 15 residues, taking in both the cysteine and the phenylalanine. The 33 bases shown cover part of the CDR3, and their frame starts at base 1. From the germline V gene, CDR1 is NNHDY and CDR2 is SYVADS. The receptor's source is a C3H/HeJ mouse with alopecia areata. The strain carries MHC haplotype H2-k. The sequence links TRBV13-3 to TRBJ2-5; TRBD2 might be the D gene, on 7 matching bases. The sequenced sample was lesional skin. The CDR3 protein sequence reads: CASKEGGENQDTQYF. The part of the CDR3 DNA that was read is TGTGCCAGCAAGGAGGGGGGGGAAAACCAAGAC.